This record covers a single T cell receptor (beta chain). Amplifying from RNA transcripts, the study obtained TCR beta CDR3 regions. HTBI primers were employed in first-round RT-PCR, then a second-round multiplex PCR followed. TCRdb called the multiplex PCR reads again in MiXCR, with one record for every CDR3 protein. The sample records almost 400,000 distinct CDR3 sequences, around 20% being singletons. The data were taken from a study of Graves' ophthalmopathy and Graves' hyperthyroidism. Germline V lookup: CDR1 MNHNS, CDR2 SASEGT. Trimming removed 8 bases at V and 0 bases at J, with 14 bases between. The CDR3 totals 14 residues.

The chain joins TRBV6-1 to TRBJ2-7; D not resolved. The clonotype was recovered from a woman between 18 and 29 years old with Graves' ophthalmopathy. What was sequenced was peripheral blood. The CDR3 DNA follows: TGTGCCAGCGCGTCGACTGCCCTCTCCTACGAGCAGTACTTC. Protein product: CASASTALSYEQYF.